This entry lists 27 T cell receptor beta chains sequenced from one sample in a study of T cell repertoires in cytomegalovirus infection. TCRdb re-called the reads through MiXCR, storing one row per CDR3 protein. The table includes 150,000 to 200,000 distinct CDR3 sequences, approximately 30% detected once. The sample consisted of PBMCs. The receptor set was obtained from a human donor in good health (CMV status not recorded). Some clones in this sample may be carry-over from other donors' samples.

This clonotype was observed at least ten times. The rearrangement joins TRBV12-3 or TRBV12-4 to TRBJ1-6; D uncertain. V lost 4 bases and J 14 bases, leaving 12 bases between the germline ends. The CDR3 is made up of 12 amino acids. Written as DNA, the CDR3 is TGTGCCAGCAGTTACCCTGAGGAGGCCCTCCACTTT. Encoded protein: CASSYPEEALHF.

This clonotype was detected only a few times. V usage is TRBV7-8 and J usage is TRBJ1-1, with 12 bases identical to TRBD1. CDR3 length: 14 amino acids. With V trimmed by 5 bases and J by 6 bases, 4 bases remained unmatched. Germline-derived CDR1 and CDR2 are SGHVS and FQNEAQ. CDR3 coding DNA: TGTGCCAGCAGCCACGGGACAGGGGGCTCTGAAGCTTTCTTT. This gives the protein CASSHGTGGSEAFF.

V usage is TRBV30 and J usage is TRBJ2-5, with unresolved D. The CDR3 covers 15 residues. V gave up 0 bases and J gave up 0 bases, with 11 bases separating them. Germline values: CDR1 GTSNPN, CDR2 SVGIG (reference sequence). CDR3 DNA sequence: TGTGCCTGGAGTGTAACGCGAGGCGACCAAGAGACCCAGTACTTC. Amino acid sequence: CAWSVTRGDQETQYF. The complete variable domain, with remaining parts taken from reference TRBV30 and TRBJ2-5, reads SQTIHQWPATLVQPVGSPLSLECTVEGTSNPNLYWYRQAAGRGLQLLFYSVGIGQISSEVPQNLSASRPQDRQFILSSKKLLLSDSGFYLCAWSVTRGDQETQYFGPGTRLLVL.

The chain couples TRBV19 to TRBJ2-7; the D is unclear. CDR1 and CDR2 from the germline V gene are LNHDA and SQIVND (reference sequence). This CDR3 is built from 14 residues. V lost 7 bases and J 6 bases, leaving 19 bases between the germline ends. The CDR3 DNA follows: TGTGCCAGTAAAGAAACAGCCAACATCCCCGAGCAGTACTTC. It yields the protein CASKETANIPEQYF.

This clonotype was picked up a small number of times. This chain joins TRBV5-1 and TRBJ2-7; unclear D gene. This CDR3 contains 16 residues. The V end was cut by 4 bases, the J end by 0 bases, with 17 bases between. Germline-derived CDR1 and CDR2 are SGHRS and YFSETQ. The CDR3 DNA sequence: TGCGCCAGCAGCCCCGATCGCGACCGGAGCTCCTACGAGCAGTACTTC. Translation: CASSPDRDRSSYEQYF. Based on the CDR3 plus reference TRBV5-1 and TRBJ2-7, the full variable domain is KAGVTQTPRYLIKTRGQQVTLSCSPISGHRSVSWYQQTPGQGLQFLFEYFSETQRNKGNFPGRFSGRQFSNSRSEMNVSTLELGDSALYLCASSPDRDRSSYEQYFGPGTRLTVT.

The gene calls are TRBV11-2 and TRBJ1-1; D call uncertain. The CDR3 is made up of 11 amino acids. Per the germline V gene, CDR1 is SGHAT and CDR2 is FQNNGV. V lost 3 bases and J lost 7, with 6 bases in between. The CDR3 is CASSFVSEAFF. The CDR3 nucleotides are TGTGCCAGCAGCTTCGTCAGTGAAGCTTTCTTT.

The rearrangement joins TRBV5-4 to TRBJ2-7; D perhaps matches TRBD2 (6 bases). The CDR3 is made up of 14 amino acids. With 5 bases removed from V and 5 bases from J, the gap between germline ends came to 17 bases. Germline assignment: CDR1 SGHNT and CDR2 YYREEE (reference sequence). CDR3 sequence reads: CASRGADGGNEQYF. In DNA form, the CDR3 reads TGTGCCAGCAGAGGCGCCGACGGCGGGAACGAGCAGTACTTC.

The chain joins TRBV25-1 to TRBJ1-5; the D is unclear. The CDR3 is 15 residues long. Trimming took off 1 base at V and 6 bases at J, with 13 bases between the two ends. Germline assignment: CDR1 MGHDK and CDR2 SYGVNS. CDR3 in amino acids: CASSESSWVGQPQHF. CDR3 nucleotides: TGTGCCAGCAGTGAATCTAGCTGGGTAGGTCAGCCCCAGCATTTT. Full variable domain (rest looked up from reference TRBV25-1 and TRBJ1-5): EADIYQTPRYLVIGTGKKITLECSQTMGHDKMYWYQQDPGMELHLIHYSYGVNSTEKGDLSSESTVSRIRTEHFPLTLESARPSHTSQYLCASSESSWVGQPQHFGDGTRLSIL.

As for this clonotype: This clone may be a read error of a much larger clone one base away. V is TRBV11-3 and J is TRBJ1-1; D is ambiguous. Germline V lookup: CDR1 SGHNT, CDR2 YENEEA. V lost 1 base and J lost 6, with 9 bases in between. CDR3 size: 13 residues. As DNA, the CDR3 is TGTGCCAGCAGCTTAGCGGTGGGCGCTGAAGCTTTCTTT. This sequence encodes CASSLAVGAEAFF. Complete variable domain (other parts from reference TRBV11-3 and TRBJ1-1): EAGVVQSPRYKIIEKKQPVAFWCNPISGHNTLYWYLQNLGQGPELLIRYENEEAVDDSQLPKDRFSAERLKGVDSTLKIQPAELGDSAVYLCASSLAVGAEAFFGQGTRLTVV.

This clonotype turned up a few times. The chain combines TRBV12-3 or TRBV12-4 with TRBJ2-5; D possibly corresponds to TRBD1 (6 bases). The ends were cut back, 3 bases at V and 5 bases at J, with 13 bases in the middle. The CDR3 spans 14 residues. Here the CDR3 DNA reads TGTGCCAGCAGTTTGGCTACAGGGTGGGAGACCCAGTACTTC. Its translation: CASSLATGWETQYF.

This clonotype was detected once. The chain is built from TRBV30 and TRBJ2-1; 7 bases map to TRBD2. CDR3 length equals 14 residues. The germline CDR1 and CDR2 sequences are GTSNPN and SVGIG (reference sequence). The CDR3 reads CASQAGSSYNEQFF. Written as DNA, the CDR3 is TGTGCATCCCAAGCGGGGAGCTCCTACAATGAGCAGTTCTTC.

Within the sample, this clonotype is medium-sized. The gene calls are TRBV7-3 and TRBJ2-2; D gene unclear. This CDR3 is built from 14 residues. The ends were cut back, 0 bases at V and 3 bases at J, with 5 bases in the middle. In germline, CDR1 is SGHTA, CDR2 FQGTGA. In DNA, the CDR3 is TGTGCCAGCAGCTTAACAGATGACACCGGGGAGCTGTTTTTT. This translates into CASSLTDDTGELFF.

This clonotype was found a few times. The rearrangement joins TRBV7-6 to TRBJ2-1; tentative D call: TRBD2 (6 bases). Germline assignment: CDR1 SGHVS and CDR2 FNYEAQ. The length of the CDR3 is 13 residues. V lost 0 bases and J lost 10, with 10 bases in between. The CDR3 DNA reads TGTGCCAGCAGCTTAGCGGGCGGGGTCGAGCAGTTCTTC. It specifies CASSLAGGVEQFF.

The chain is built from TRBV12-3 or TRBV12-4 and TRBJ1-4; 8 positions agree with TRBD1. The CDR3 loop spans 14 amino acids. With 5 bases clipped from V and 7 bases from J, the junction kept 6 bases outside the gene matches. The chain's CDR3 is CASSRDTGGEKLFF. CDR3 DNA: TGTGCCAGCAGTCGAGACACAGGGGGTGAAAAACTGTTTTTT.

This clonotype was observed a handful of times. The chain carries TRBV12-3 or TRBV12-4 and TRBJ1-5, with D maybe TRBD1 (5 bases). This CDR3 has 14 amino acids. Between the trimmed V and J ends, which lost 0 bases and 9 bases, there was a span of 12 bases. The CDR3 region is CASSLAGELRPQHF. The CDR3 DNA follows: TGTGCCAGCAGTTTAGCAGGGGAGTTGAGGCCCCAGCATTTT.

The rearrangement links TRBV19 to TRBJ2-7; possible D gene TRBD1, 6 bases. Germline V gene lookup returns CDR1 LNHDA and CDR2 SQIVND (reference sequence). The CDR3 consists of 15 residues. The V and J ends lost 1 base and 6 bases respectively, with 16 bases between them. This chain's CDR3 is CASSIAGTPQGEQYF. DNA of the CDR3: TGTGCCAGTAGTATAGCTGGGACACCACAGGGCGAGCAGTACTTC.

The chain employs TRBV12-3 or TRBV12-4 and TRBJ2-1; D ambiguous. V lost 6 bases and J 4 bases, leaving 16 bases between the germline ends. The CDR3 spans 15 residues. The CDR3 protein is CASSHHRLPYNEQFF. CDR3 in DNA: TGTGCCAGCAGCCACCATAGGCTTCCTTACAATGAGCAGTTCTTC.

The sample holds a few counts of this clonotype. The chain employs TRBV6-6 and TRBJ2-5; 10 bases are a match to TRBD1. J gave up 2 bases and V 6 bases, and 6 bases lay outside the gene matches. The CDR3 runs 15 residues. The V gene's germline CDR1 is MNHNY and CDR2 SVGAGI (reference sequence). Here the CDR3 DNA reads TGTGCCAGCAGCTCCAGACAGGGGGCTCAAGAGACCCAGTACTTC. Translation gives CASSSRQGAQETQYF.

This clonotype was observed a single time. V usage is TRBV10-2 and J usage is TRBJ1-2; TRBD1 matches at 7 bases. This CDR3 is built from 16 residues. Per the germline V gene, CDR1 is WSHSY and CDR2 is SAAADI. The J segment lost 4 bases and the V segment lost 5 bases, leaving 13 bases of the junction unmatched. The CDR3 sequence: CASSPRDRRTTYGYTF. CDR3 nucleotides: TGCGCCAGCAGTCCTCGGGACAGAAGAACAACCTATGGCTACACCTTC.

This clonotype occurred a few times. The chain joins TRBV3-1 to TRBJ1-6, with D possibly being TRBD1 (5 bases). Trimming removed 5 bases at V and 7 bases at J, with 12 bases between. The CDR3 is 14 amino acids. Germline CDR1 is LGHDT and CDR2 is YNNKEL (reference sequence). CDR3 sequence (DNA): TGTGCCAGCAGCTCTCAGGGAAGGAATTCACCCCTCCACTTT. Residues: CASSSQGRNSPLHF.

This clonotype was observed at least ten times. CDR3 sequence: CASSLRLAGQRMNTEAFF. The CDR3 DNA reads TGTGCCAGCAGCTTACGTTTGGCAGGACAGCGAATGAACACTGAAGCTTTCTTT. This rearrangement joins TRBV7-8 to TRBJ1-1; a weak D match, TRBD1 (6 bases). The CDR3 runs to 18 residues. Germline values: CDR1 SGHVS, CDR2 FQNEAQ. V gave up 2 bases and J gave up 0 bases, with 19 bases separating them.

The chain joins TRBV12-3 or TRBV12-4 to TRBJ2-1, with TRBD2 matching 9 bases. This CDR3 contains 14 residues. Trimming cost V 3 bases and J 9 bases; bases outside gene matches: 6. CDR3 coding DNA: TGTGCCAGCAGTTTCGGCGGGGGGGCCCCTGAGCAGTTCTTC. Encoded protein: CASSFGGGAPEQFF.

In its sample, this clonotype was seen many times. This chain connects TRBV12-3 or TRBV12-4 to TRBJ1-4, with D tentatively TRBD1 (5 bases). The CDR3 totals 16 residues. V dropped 3 bases and J dropped 1 base, with 12 bases sitting between them. The CDR3 DNA reads TGTGCCAGCAGTTTCGGGGGGGGTGGAACTAATGAAAAACTGTTTTTT. Translated: CASSFGGGGTNEKLFF.

The rearrangement joins TRBV7-6 to TRBJ1-6; no clear D gene. The CDR3 loop spans 15 amino acids. Deletions cut 1 base from V and 1 base from J, with 5 bases between. The germline V gene encodes CDR1 SGHVS and CDR2 FNYEAQ. The CDR3 DNA sequence: TGTGCCAGCAGCTTAGTCCAGTCCTATAATTCACCCCTCCACTTT. This sequence encodes CASSLVQSYNSPLHF.

The V gene is TRBV7-9, the J gene TRBJ1-1; the D gene is possibly TRBD1 (5 bases). Trimming shortened V by 4 bases and J by 5 bases, and 17 bases separated the two germline ends. This CDR3 contains 15 residues. CDR1 and CDR2 (germline): SEHNR, FQNEAQ (reference sequence). The CDR3, as DNA: TGTGCCAGCAGCTGGGGGGGGGGGGGAAAGACTGAAGCTTTCTTT. Translation gives CASSWGGGGKTEAFF.

This clonotype was counted only a few times. The chain carries TRBV6-2 or TRBV6-3 and TRBJ1-1; a weak D match, TRBD1 (6 bases). The CDR3 length is 14 residues. Trimming removed 9 bases at V and 2 bases at J, with 16 bases between. Germline V gives CDR1 MNHEY, CDR2 SVGEGT. CDR3 loop: CASRPGQYNTEAFF. CDR3 nucleotides: TGTGCCAGTCGTCCGGGACAATATAACACTGAAGCTTTCTTT.

There are a few counts of this clonotype. The chain is built from TRBV25-1 and TRBJ1-1; the D is unclear. The CDR3 has 14 residues. CDR1 MGHDK and CDR2 SYGVNS come from the germline V gene. The V gene lost 2 bases and the J gene lost 6 bases, with 13 bases spanning the gap. The CDR3 DNA sequence: TGTGCCAGCAGTGAAGAGGCCGGGTCTTCTGAAGCTTTCTTT. Its translation is CASSEEAGSSEAFF.